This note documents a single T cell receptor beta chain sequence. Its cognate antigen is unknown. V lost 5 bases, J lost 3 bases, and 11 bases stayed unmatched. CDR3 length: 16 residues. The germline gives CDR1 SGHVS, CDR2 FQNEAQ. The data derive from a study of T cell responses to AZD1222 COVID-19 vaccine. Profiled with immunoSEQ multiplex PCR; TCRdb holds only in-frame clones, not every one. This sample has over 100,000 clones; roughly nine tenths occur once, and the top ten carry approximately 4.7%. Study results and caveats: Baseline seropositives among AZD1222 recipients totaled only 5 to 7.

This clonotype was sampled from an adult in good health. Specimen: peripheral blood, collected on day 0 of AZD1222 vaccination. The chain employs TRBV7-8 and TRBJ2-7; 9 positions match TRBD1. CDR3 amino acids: CASSPGGQGPFYEQYF. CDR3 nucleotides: TGTGCCAGCAGCCCTGGGGGACAGGGACCCTTCTACGAGCAGTACTTC.